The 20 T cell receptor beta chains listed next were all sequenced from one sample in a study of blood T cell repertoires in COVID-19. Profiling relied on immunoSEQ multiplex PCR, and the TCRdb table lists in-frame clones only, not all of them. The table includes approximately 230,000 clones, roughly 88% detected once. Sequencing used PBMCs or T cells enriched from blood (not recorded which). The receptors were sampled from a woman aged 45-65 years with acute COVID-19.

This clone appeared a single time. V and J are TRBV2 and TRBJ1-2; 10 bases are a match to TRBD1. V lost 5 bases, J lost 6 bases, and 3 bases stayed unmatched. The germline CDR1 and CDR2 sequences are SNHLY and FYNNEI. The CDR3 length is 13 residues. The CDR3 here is CASSPGQGDGYTF. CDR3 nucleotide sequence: TGTGCCAGCAGTCCCGGACAGGGGGATGGCTACACCTTC.

Written as DNA, the CDR3 is TGTGCCAGCAGGAGCTACAGGGGCACAGATACGCAGTATTTT. Translating it yields CASRSYRGTDTQYF. The V and J genes are TRBV27 and TRBJ2-3; maybe TRBD1 (6 bases). Trimming shortened V by 6 bases and J by 1 base, and 11 bases separated the two germline ends. The germline gives CDR1 MNHEY, CDR2 SMNVEV (reference sequence). This CDR3 has 14 amino acids.

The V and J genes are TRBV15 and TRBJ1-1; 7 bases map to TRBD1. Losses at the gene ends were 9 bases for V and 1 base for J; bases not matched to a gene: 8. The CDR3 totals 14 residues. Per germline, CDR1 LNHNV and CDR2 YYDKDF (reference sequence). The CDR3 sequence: CATTTGYQNTEAFF. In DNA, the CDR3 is TGTGCCACGACGACAGGGTACCAGAACACTGAAGCTTTCTTT.

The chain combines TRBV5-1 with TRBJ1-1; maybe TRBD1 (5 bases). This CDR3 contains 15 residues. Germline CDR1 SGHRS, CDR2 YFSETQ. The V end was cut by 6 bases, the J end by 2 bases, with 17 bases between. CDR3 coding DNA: TGCGCCAGCATCCCCGCCTGGGGGGGAAACACTGAAGCTTTCTTT. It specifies CASIPAWGGNTEAFF. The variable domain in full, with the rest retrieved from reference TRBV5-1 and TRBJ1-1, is KAGVTQTPRYLIKTRGQQVTLSCSPISGHRSVSWYQQTPGQGLQFLFEYFSETQRNKGNFPGRFSGRQFSNSRSEMNVSTLELGDSALYLCASIPAWGGNTEAFFGQGTRLTVV.

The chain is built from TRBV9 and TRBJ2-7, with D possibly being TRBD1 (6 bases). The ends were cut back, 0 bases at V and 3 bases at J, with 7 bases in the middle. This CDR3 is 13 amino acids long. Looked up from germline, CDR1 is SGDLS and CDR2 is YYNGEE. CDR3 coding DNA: TGTGCCAGCAGCGTAGCGGACAGCTACGAGCAGTACTTC. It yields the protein CASSVADSYEQYF.

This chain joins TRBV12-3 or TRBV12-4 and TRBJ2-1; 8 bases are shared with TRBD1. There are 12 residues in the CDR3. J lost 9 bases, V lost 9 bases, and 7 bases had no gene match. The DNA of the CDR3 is TGTGCCAGTGGACAGGGTTTGCTTGAGCAGTTCTTC. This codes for CASGQGLLEQFF.

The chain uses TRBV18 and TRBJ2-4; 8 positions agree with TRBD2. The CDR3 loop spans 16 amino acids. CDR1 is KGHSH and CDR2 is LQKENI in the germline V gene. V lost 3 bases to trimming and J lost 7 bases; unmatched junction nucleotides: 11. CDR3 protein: CASSPLAAGGRNIQYF. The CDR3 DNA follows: TGTGCCAGCTCACCCCTAGCCGCGGGGGGCAGGAACATTCAGTACTTC.

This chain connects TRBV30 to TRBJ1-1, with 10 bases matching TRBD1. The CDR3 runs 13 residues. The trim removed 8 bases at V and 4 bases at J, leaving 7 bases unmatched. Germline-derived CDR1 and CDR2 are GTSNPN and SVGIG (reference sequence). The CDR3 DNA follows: TGTGCCGGTAGACAGGGGGCGGGCACTGAAGCTTTCTTT. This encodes CAGRQGAGTEAFF.

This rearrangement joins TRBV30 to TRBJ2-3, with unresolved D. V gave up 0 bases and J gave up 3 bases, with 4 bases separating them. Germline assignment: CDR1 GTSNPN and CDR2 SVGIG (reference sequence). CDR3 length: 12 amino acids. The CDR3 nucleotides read TGTGCCTGGAGTGTACAAACAGATACGCAGTATTTT. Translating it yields CAWSVQTDTQYF.

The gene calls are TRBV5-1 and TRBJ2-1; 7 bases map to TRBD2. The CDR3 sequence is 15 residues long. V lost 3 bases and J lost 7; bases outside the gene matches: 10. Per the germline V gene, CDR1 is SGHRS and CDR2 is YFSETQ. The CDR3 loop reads CASSWASGSLNEQFF. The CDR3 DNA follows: TGCGCCAGCAGCTGGGCTAGCGGATCCCTAAATGAGCAGTTCTTC.

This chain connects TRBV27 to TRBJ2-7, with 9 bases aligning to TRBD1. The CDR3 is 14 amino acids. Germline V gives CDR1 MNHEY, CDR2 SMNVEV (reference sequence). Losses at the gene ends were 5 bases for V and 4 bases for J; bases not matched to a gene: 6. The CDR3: CASSTRDRVYEQYF. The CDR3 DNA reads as TGTGCCAGCAGTACCAGGGACAGGGTATACGAGCAGTACTTC.

The CDR3 DNA reads as TGCGCCAGCAGCTTGATAAGCGGAAATGAGCAGTTCTTC. It codes for CASSLISGNEQFF. The chain is built from TRBV5-1 and TRBJ2-1, with D maybe TRBD2 (5 bases). Germline CDR1 is SGHRS and CDR2 is YFSETQ. V was clipped by 1 base and J by 7 bases, with 9 bases between them. This CDR3 comprises 13 residues.

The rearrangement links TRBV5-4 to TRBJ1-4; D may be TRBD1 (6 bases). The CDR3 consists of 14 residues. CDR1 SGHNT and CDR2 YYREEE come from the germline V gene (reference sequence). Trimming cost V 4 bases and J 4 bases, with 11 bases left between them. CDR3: CASSVDSRNEKLFF. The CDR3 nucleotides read TGTGCCAGCAGCGTGGACAGCCGTAATGAAAAACTGTTTTTT.

The CDR3 DNA follows: TGTGCCAGCAGTTACTCGTCCGGGAGGGCAGGCGAGACCCAGTACTTC. This gives the protein CASSYSSGRAGETQYF. The rearrangement uses TRBV6-5 and TRBJ2-5, with 8 bases identical to TRBD2. The CDR3 is made up of 16 amino acids. From germline, CDR1 is MNHEY and CDR2 SVGAGI. Germline trimming cut 0 bases from V and 5 bases from J; bases unmatched to any gene: 8.

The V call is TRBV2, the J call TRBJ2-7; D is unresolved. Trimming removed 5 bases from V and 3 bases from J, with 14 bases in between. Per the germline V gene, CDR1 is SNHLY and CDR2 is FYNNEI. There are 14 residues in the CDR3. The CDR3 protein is CASSNAPYSYEQYF. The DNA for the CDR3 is TGTGCCAGCAGTAACGCCCCGTACAGCTACGAGCAGTACTTC.

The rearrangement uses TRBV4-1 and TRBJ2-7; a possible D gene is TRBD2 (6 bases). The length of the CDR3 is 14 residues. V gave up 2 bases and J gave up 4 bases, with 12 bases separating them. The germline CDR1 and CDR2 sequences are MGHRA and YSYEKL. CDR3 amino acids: CASSQIAGSYEQYF. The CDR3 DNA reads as TGCGCCAGCAGCCAAATCGCGGGAAGTTACGAGCAGTACTTC.

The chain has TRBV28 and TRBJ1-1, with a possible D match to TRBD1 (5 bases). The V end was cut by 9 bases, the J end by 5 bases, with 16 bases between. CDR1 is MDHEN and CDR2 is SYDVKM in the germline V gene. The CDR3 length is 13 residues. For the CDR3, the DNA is TGTGCCAGTAGGGGATCTGGAAGAACTGAAGCTTTCTTT. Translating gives CASRGSGRTEAFF. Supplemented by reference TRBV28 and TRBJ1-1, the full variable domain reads DVKVTQSSRYLVKRTGEKVFLECVQDMDHENMFWYRQDPGLGLRLIYFSYDVKMKEKGDIPEGYSVSREKKERFSLILESASTNQTSMYLCASRGSGRTEAFFGQGTRLTVV.

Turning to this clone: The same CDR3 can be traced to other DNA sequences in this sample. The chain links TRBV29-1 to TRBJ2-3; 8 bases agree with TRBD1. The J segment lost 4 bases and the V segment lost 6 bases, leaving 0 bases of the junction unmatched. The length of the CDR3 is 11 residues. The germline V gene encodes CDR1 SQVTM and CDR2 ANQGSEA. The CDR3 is CSVQGADTQYF. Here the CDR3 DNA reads TGCAGCGTACAGGGGGCAGATACGCAGTATTTT.

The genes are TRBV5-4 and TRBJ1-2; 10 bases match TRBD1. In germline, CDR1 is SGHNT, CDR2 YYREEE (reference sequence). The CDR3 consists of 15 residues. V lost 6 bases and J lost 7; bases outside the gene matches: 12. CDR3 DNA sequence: TGTGCCAGCATCGGAGACAGGGGGCGTGTGGGTGGCTACACCTTC. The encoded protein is CASIGDRGRVGGYTF. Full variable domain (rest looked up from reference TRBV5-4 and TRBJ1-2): ETGVTQSPTHLIKTRGQQVTLRCSSQSGHNTVSWYQQALGQGPQFIFQYYREEENGRGNFPPRFSGLQFPNYSSELNVNALELDDSALYLCASIGDRGRVGGYTFGSGTRLTVV.

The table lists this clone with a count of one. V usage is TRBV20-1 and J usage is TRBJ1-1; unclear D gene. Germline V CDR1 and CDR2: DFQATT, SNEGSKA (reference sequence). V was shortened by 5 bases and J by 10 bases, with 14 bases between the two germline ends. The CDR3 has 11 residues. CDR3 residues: CSALREVIAFF. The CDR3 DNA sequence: TGCAGTGCTCTGAGGGAAGTAATAGCTTTCTTT.